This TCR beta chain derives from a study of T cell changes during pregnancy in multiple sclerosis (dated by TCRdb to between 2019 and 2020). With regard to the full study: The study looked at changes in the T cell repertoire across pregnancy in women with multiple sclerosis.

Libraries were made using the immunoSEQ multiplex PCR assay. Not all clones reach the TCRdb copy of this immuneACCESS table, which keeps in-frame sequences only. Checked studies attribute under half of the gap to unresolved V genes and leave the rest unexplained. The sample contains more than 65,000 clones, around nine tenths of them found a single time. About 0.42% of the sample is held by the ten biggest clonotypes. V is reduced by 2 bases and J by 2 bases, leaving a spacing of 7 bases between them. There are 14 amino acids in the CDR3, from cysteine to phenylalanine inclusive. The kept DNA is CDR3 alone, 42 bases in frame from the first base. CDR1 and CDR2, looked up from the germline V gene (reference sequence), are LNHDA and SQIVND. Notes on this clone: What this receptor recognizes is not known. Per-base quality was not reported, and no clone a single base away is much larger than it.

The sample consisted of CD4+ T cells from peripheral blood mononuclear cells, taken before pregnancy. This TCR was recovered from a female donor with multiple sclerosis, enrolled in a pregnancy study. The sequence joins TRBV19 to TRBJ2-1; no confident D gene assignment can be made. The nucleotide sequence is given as TGTGCCAGTAGTATAACTAAAACCTACAATGAGCAGTTCTTC. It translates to CASSITKTYNEQFF.